These 28 T cell receptor beta chains were all obtained from the same sample, sequenced in a study of monozygotic twins with inflammatory bowel disease. TCRdb reanalyzed the 5' RACE reads and collapses them to one entry per CDR3 protein, without DNA. In total, the table holds about 350,000 distinct CDR3 sequences. Sequencing was done on a sample of blood. These receptor sequences come from a human donor with ulcerative colitis or Crohn's disease, or a healthy co-twin of an affected twin (not recorded which).

The V gene is TRBV10-3, the J gene TRBJ1-6; TCRdb reports TRBD1, a call that lacks DNA to check it against. Germline V CDR1 and CDR2: ENHRY, SYGVKD. This CDR3 has 14 amino acids. CDR3 loop: CAITRDRVNSPLHF.

The V gene is TRBV20-1, the J gene TRBJ1-1; with no DNA, the TCRdb D assignment of TRBD1 cannot be verified. Germline CDR1 DFQATT, CDR2 SNEGSKA (reference sequence). The CDR3 sequence is 14 residues long. The CDR3 reads CSATQGARNTEAFF.

This chain uses TRBV29-1 with TRBJ2-7; lacking DNA, the TRBD2 call made by TCRdb goes unchecked. Germline CDR1 reads SQVTM; CDR2 reads ANQGSEA. The length of the CDR3 is 15 residues. The CDR3 sequence is CSGTSGAGAPYEQYF.

The chain recombines TRBV6-5 with TRBJ1-1; TCRdb indicates TRBD1, and absent DNA this call remains unverified. Germline assignment: CDR1 MNHEY and CDR2 SVGAGI. The CDR3 covers 13 residues. The CDR3 region is CASSYSGRGDAFF.

The J gene is TRBJ2-1, the V gene TRBV6-1; TCRdb picks TRBD1, but there is no DNA to check that call. The CDR3 is 16 amino acids. Germline V gives CDR1 MNHNS, CDR2 SASEGT. CDR3 in amino acids: CASRRYRANSYNEQFF.

This sequence joins TRBV7-9 and TRBJ1-2. Germline loops: CDR1 SEHNR, CDR2 FQNEAQ (reference sequence). CDR3 length equals 14 residues. Here the CDR3 reads CASSHRAQNYGYTF.

The rearrangement uses TRBV12-5 and TRBJ2-4; without DNA, the TCRdb call of TRBD2 cannot be checked. Looked up from germline, CDR1 is LGHNT and CDR2 is FRNRAP. The CDR3 consists of 15 residues. The CDR3 protein is CASGLRLAGLDIQYF.

The rearrangement links TRBV5-1 to TRBJ2-2; TCRdb outputs TRBD1, but without DNA this stays unchecked. The CDR3 is 16 residues long. From germline, CDR1 is SGHRS and CDR2 YFSETQ. The CDR3 reads CASSLEGQPNTGELFF.

The CDR3 loop reads CASRVDPDNEQFF. The rearrangement joins TRBV12-3 or TRBV12-4 to TRBJ2-1. This CDR3 has 13 residues.

This chain connects TRBV10-3 to TRBJ1-3. The CDR3 is made up of 15 amino acids. Germline CDR1 is ENHRY and CDR2 is SYGVKD. This CDR3 reads CAISDGQSSGNTIYF.

V is TRBV11-1 and J is TRBJ2-1; the TCRdb call, TRBD1, lacks DNA for checking. Germline V gene lookup returns CDR1 SGHAT and CDR2 FQDESV (reference sequence). The length of the CDR3 is 16 residues. The CDR3 sequence: CASSPRGIRGRNEQFF.

The genes are TRBV6-4 and TRBJ2-1. The germline gives CDR1 MRHNA, CDR2 SNTAGT. The CDR3 is 15 amino acids. CDR3 sequence reads: CASSEYGVSYNEQFF.

V is TRBV5-1 and J is TRBJ2-2. The CDR3 consists of 13 residues. Germline CDR1 and CDR2: SGHRS and YFSETQ. CDR3 sequence reads: CASSFDYTGELFF.

The chain links TRBV30 to TRBJ2-7; checking the TCRdb D call of TRBD2 is not possible without DNA. The CDR3 covers 14 residues. Germline V gives CDR1 GTSNPN, CDR2 SVGIG (reference sequence). The CDR3 loop reads CAWGLGDFGYEQYF. Drawing the rest from reference TRBV30 and TRBJ2-7, the complete variable domain is SQTIHQWPATLVQPVGSPLSLECTVEGTSNPNLYWYRQAAGRGLQLLFYSVGIGQISSEVPQNLSASRPQDRQFILSSKKLLLSDSGFYLCAWGLGDFGYEQYFGPGTRLTVT.

The CDR3 sequence: CASSQGVTGPYEQYF. The rearrangement uses TRBV4-1 and TRBJ2-7. The germline V gene has CDR1 MGHRA and CDR2 YSYEKL. This CDR3 has 15 amino acids.

The CDR3 sequence is CASSQYARYQETQYF. The chain recombines TRBV4-2 with TRBJ2-5. Germline V gene lookup returns CDR1 LGHNA and CDR2 YNFKEQ. The CDR3 covers 15 residues.

V and J are TRBV12-3 or TRBV12-4 and TRBJ1-2; TCRdb indicates TRBD1, and absent DNA this call remains unverified. The CDR3 length is 18 residues. CDR3 loop: CASSSPGWYPGANYGYTF.

The chain couples TRBV27 to TRBJ2-7. The CDR3 consists of 13 residues. CDR1 and CDR2 (germline): MNHEY, SMNVEV (reference sequence). The CDR3 loop is CASSLSADYEQYF.

The chain recombines TRBV15 with TRBJ2-3; the TCRdb call, TRBD1, lacks DNA for checking. Germline lookup yields CDR1 LNHNV and CDR2 YYDKDF (reference sequence). This CDR3 contains 15 residues. The CDR3 protein is CATSRVRDRTDTQYF.

The V and J genes are TRBV28 and TRBJ2-7; the D call from TCRdb, TRBD2, cannot be confirmed without DNA. Per the germline V gene, CDR1 is MDHEN and CDR2 is SYDVKM. The CDR3 length is 13 residues. The CDR3 region is CASRQAGAYEQYF.

The chain has TRBV7-9 and TRBJ2-7; the D call of TRBD1 rests on TCRdb alone, since no DNA is present to check it. The germline V gene has CDR1 SEHNR and CDR2 FQNEAQ (reference sequence). CDR3 length equals 16 residues. CDR3 in amino acids: CASSLAGTGNPYEQYF. Full variable domain (rest looked up from reference TRBV7-9 and TRBJ2-7): DTGVSQNPRHKITKRGQNVTFRCDPISEHNRLYWYRQTLGQGPEFLTYFQNEAQLEKSRLLSDRFSAERPKGSFSTLEIQRTEQGDSAMYLCASSLAGTGNPYEQYFGPGTRLTVT.

The chain carries TRBV10-3 and TRBJ2-1; no DNA is available, so the TRBD2 call from TCRdb remains unchecked. CDR1 is ENHRY, CDR2 SYGVKD, per germline. The CDR3 length is 14 residues. The CDR3 sequence is CAISKLSGPDEQFF.

V and J are TRBV9 and TRBJ2-3; TCRdb proposes TRBD2, but this gene call is untestable without DNA. The CDR3 contains 15 residues. Germline-derived CDR1 and CDR2 are SGDLS and YYNGEE. The CDR3 spells CASSLTSGTTDTQYF.

The V call is TRBV7-9, the J call TRBJ2-3; TCRdb selects TRBD1, and the lack of DNA leaves this call unchecked. Germline CDR1 reads SEHNR; CDR2 reads FQNEAQ (reference sequence). The CDR3 runs 15 residues. Here the CDR3 reads CASSLGRVHTDTQYF. The full variable domain, completed using reference TRBV7-9 and TRBJ2-3, is DTGVSQNPRHKITKRGQNVTFRCDPISEHNRLYWYRQTLGQGPEFLTYFQNEAQLEKSRLLSDRFSAERPKGSFSTLEIQRTEQGDSAMYLCASSLGRVHTDTQYFGPGTRLTVL.

The chain is built from TRBV20-1 and TRBJ1-2; TCRdb's assignment of TRBD1 cannot be checked, as there is no DNA. The CDR3 totals 11 residues. Germline V gives CDR1 DFQATT, CDR2 SNEGSKA (reference sequence). The CDR3 sequence: CSATDSYGYTF.

This chain links TRBV4-1 with TRBJ2-7; TCRdb picks TRBD1, but there is no DNA to check that call. The CDR3 contains 13 residues. Germline CDR1 is MGHRA and CDR2 is YSYEKL. CDR3 residues: CASSQGQLGEQYF.

The chain couples TRBV2 to TRBJ2-5; TCRdb calls TRBD1, which cannot be checked without DNA. The V gene's germline CDR1 is SNHLY and CDR2 FYNNEI. The CDR3 loop spans 13 amino acids. The CDR3 protein is CASSEWTGETQYF.

The chain has TRBV18 and TRBJ2-1. The germline V gene has CDR1 KGHSH and CDR2 LQKENI. This CDR3 has 13 residues. CDR3: CASSPPSDNEQFF.